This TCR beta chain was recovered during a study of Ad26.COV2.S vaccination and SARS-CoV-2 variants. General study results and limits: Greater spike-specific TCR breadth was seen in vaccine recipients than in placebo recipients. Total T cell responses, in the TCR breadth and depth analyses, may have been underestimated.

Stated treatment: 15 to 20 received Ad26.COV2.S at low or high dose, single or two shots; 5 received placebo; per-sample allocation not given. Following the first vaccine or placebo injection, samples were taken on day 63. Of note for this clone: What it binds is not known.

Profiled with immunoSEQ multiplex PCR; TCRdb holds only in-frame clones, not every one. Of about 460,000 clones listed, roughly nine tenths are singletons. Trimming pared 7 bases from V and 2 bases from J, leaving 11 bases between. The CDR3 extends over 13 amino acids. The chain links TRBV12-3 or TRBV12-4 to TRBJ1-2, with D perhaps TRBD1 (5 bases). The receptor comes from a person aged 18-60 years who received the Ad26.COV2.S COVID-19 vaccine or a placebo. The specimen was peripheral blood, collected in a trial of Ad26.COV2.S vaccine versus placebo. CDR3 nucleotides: TGTGCCAGCACCCGGGGGTTCAACTATGGCTACACCTTC. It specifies CASTRGFNYGYTF.